These 22 T cell receptor beta chains originate from one sample sequenced in a study of T-cell reconstitution after alpha-beta-depleted transplantation in children. For TCRbeta, the library was prepared with unique molecular identifiers. TCRdb re-analysed the PCR reads in MiXCR, keeping a single row per CDR3 protein. The sample lists about 420,000 distinct CDR3 sequences; about 17% were seen once. The input for sequencing was PBMCs, mostly from graft donor cells, taken 360 days after TCRalphabeta/CD19-depleted stem cell transplant. The receptors were sampled from a boy younger than two who had a stem cell transplant for Wiskott-Aldrich syndrome, so the T cells may come from the graft donor.

The CDR3 region is CASSIGQGPHQPQHF. CDR3 in DNA: TGTGCCAGCAGCATCGGACAGGGGCCTCATCAGCCCCAGCATTTT. The V call is TRBV7-9, the J call TRBJ1-5; 9 bases align to TRBD1. Germline V gene sequence: CDR1 SEHNR, CDR2 FQNEAQ (reference sequence). With 5 bases clipped from V and 5 bases from J, the junction kept 7 bases outside the gene matches. The CDR3 sequence is 15 residues long.

This clonotype has a handful of counts. The CDR3 here is CASSPVRGREANVLTF. The DNA of the CDR3 is TGTGCCAGCAGCCCCGTTCGGGGTCGGGAAGCCAACGTCCTGACTTTC. The gene calls are TRBV7-6 and TRBJ2-6; D is possibly TRBD2 (5 bases). The CDR3 sequence is 16 residues long. Trimming cost V 5 bases and J 7 bases, with 18 bases left between them. Germline CDR1 SGHVS, CDR2 FNYEAQ.

The chain has TRBV5-1 and TRBJ1-1, with D maybe TRBD1 (5 bases). Trimming stripped 0 bases from V and 3 bases from J, with 9 bases between. Germline V gene data show CDR1 as SGHRS and CDR2 as YFSETQ. The CDR3 totals 14 residues. CDR3 bases: TGCGCCAGCAGCTTGGGGGCGGGGGACACTGAAGCTTTCTTT. Amino acids: CASSLGAGDTEAFF.

This clonotype has more than one count but fewer than ten. This chain joins TRBV13 and TRBJ2-3; possibly TRBD2 for D (6 bases). The CDR3 spans 16 residues. Looked up from germline, CDR1 is PRHDT and CDR2 is FYEKMQ (reference sequence). Deletions cut 5 bases from V and 3 bases from J, with 18 bases between. Here the CDR3 reads CASSEDARSGTDTQYF. For the CDR3, the DNA is TGTGCCAGCAGCGAAGATGCTCGGAGCGGGACAGATACGCAGTATTTT. The full variable domain, its missing parts supplied by reference TRBV13 and TRBJ2-3, is AAGVIQSPRHLIKEKRETATLKCYPIPRHDTVYWYQQGPGQDPQFLISFYEKMQSDKGSIPDRFSAQQFSDYHSELNMSSLELGDSALYFCASSEDARSGTDTQYFGPGTRLTVL.

This sequence joins TRBV6-1 and TRBJ2-7; 8 bases are a match to TRBD1. Unmatched junction bases numbered 8, after V lost 6 bases and J lost 7 bases. This CDR3 region has 13 residues. Germline CDR1 reads MNHNS; CDR2 reads SASEGT. The CDR3 bases are TGTGCCAGCAGCAGACAGGGGCCGGGGGAGCAGTACTTC. Translation: CASSRQGPGEQYF.

The V call is TRBV12-3 or TRBV12-4, the J call TRBJ2-7, with a tentative D call TRBD2 (5 bases). The CDR3 has 14 residues. Trimming pared 3 bases from V and 3 bases from J, leaving 12 bases between. CDR3 bases: TGTGCCAGCAGTTTCGACTATAATATCTACGAGCAGTACTTC. It yields the protein CASSFDYNIYEQYF.

This clonotype was picked up a small number of times. The gene calls are TRBV5-1 and TRBJ1-5; D not certain. Trimming shortened V by 0 bases and J by 4 bases, and 8 bases separated the two germline ends. The CDR3 spans 14 residues. The germline V gene has CDR1 SGHRS and CDR2 YFSETQ. In nucleotides, the CDR3 is TGCGCCAGCAGCTTGGTTATCGGAAATCAGCCCCAGCATTTT. Translated, it gives CASSLVIGNQPQHF.

J is TRBJ2-7 and V is TRBV12-3 or TRBV12-4, with a tentative D call TRBD1 (6 bases). This CDR3 contains 13 residues. V lost 6 bases, J lost 1 base, and 10 bases lay in between. CDR3 bases: TGTGCCAGCAGGTACAGGGTTTCCTACGAGCAGTACTTC. Encoded protein: CASRYRVSYEQYF.

This clonotype was seen a handful of times. V gene TRBV6-1 combines with J gene TRBJ2-7, with D possibly matching TRBD2 (7 bases). Trimming removed 6 bases from V and 4 bases from J, with 19 bases in between. The CDR3 consists of 15 residues. CDR1 MNHNS and CDR2 SASEGT come from the germline V gene. As DNA, the CDR3 is TGTGCCAGCAGCCGACCGGGGGGCCTTGAGTACGAGCAGTACTTC. It translates to CASSRPGGLEYEQYF.

J is TRBJ2-7 and V is TRBV5-1; 7 bases are a match to TRBD1. Germline trimming cut 2 bases from V and 0 bases from J; bases unmatched to any gene: 8. The CDR3 is 16 residues long. Germline lookup yields CDR1 SGHRS and CDR2 YFSETQ. Here the CDR3 reads CASSFTPGQRSYEQYF. In nucleotides, the CDR3 is TGCGCCAGCAGCTTTACCCCGGGACAGCGCTCCTACGAGCAGTACTTC. Full variable domain (missing parts from reference TRBV5-1 and TRBJ2-7): KAGVTQTPRYLIKTRGQQVTLSCSPISGHRSVSWYQQTPGQGLQFLFEYFSETQRNKGNFPGRFSGRQFSNSRSEMNVSTLELGDSALYLCASSFTPGQRSYEQYFGPGTRLTVT.

J is TRBJ1-4 and V is TRBV12-3 or TRBV12-4, with 9 bases that match TRBD1. Trimming took 5 bases from V and 13 from J; bases not matched to a gene: 8. This CDR3 region has 13 residues. CDR3 sequence reads: CASSLTGGKGLFF. For the CDR3, the DNA is TGTGCCAGCAGTCTGACAGGGGGGAAGGGACTGTTTTTT.

The rearrangement links TRBV9 to TRBJ2-1, with 9 bases aligning to TRBD2. This CDR3 is built from 16 residues. The germline V gene has CDR1 SGDLS and CDR2 YYNGEE. V shed 4 bases and J 3 bases; nucleotides not matched to a gene: 8. The CDR3: CASSSRTSVNYNEQFF. The CDR3 nucleotides read TGTGCCAGCAGCTCCAGGACTAGCGTTAACTACAATGAGCAGTTCTTC.

This clonotype was seen only a few times. J is TRBJ1-2 and V is TRBV6-5; TRBD1 matches 7 bases. CDR1 is MNHEY and CDR2 is SVGAGI in the germline V gene. J was trimmed by 0 bases and V by 0 bases; bases with no gene match: 4. CDR3 size: 16 residues. The CDR3 region is CASSYSLGQPNYGYTF. Here the CDR3 DNA reads TGTGCCAGCAGTTACTCTCTGGGACAGCCTAACTATGGCTACACCTTC.

The chain couples TRBV12-3 or TRBV12-4 to TRBJ1-3, with 7 bases lining up with TRBD1. V lost 4 bases and J lost 1; bases outside the gene matches: 1. CDR3 size: 14 residues. DNA for the CDR3: TGTGCCAGCAGTTCACAGGGGTCTGGAAACACCATATATTTT. Residues: CASSSQGSGNTIYF.

This clonotype was detected only a few times. The chain uses TRBV5-1 and TRBJ2-7; 8 nucleotides align to TRBD1. Germline loops: CDR1 SGHRS, CDR2 YFSETQ. The V and J ends lost 7 bases and 5 bases, in that order; junction bases with no gene match: 14. This CDR3 is 15 amino acids long. CDR3 bases: TGCGCCAGCGGCGGATCGTGGGACAGGCTCAACGAGCAGTACTTC. It encodes CASGGSWDRLNEQYF.

There are a few counts of this clonotype. This chain uses TRBV20-1 with TRBJ1-2, with 10 bases aligning to TRBD1. The trim removed 2 bases at V and 6 bases at J, leaving 3 bases unmatched. The CDR3 loop spans 13 amino acids. From germline, CDR1 is DFQATT and CDR2 SNEGSKA (reference sequence). CDR3 loop: CSARLTGGNGYTF. In nucleotides, the CDR3 is TGCAGTGCTAGACTGACAGGGGGCAATGGCTACACCTTC.

The chain is built from TRBV2 and TRBJ1-2; the match to TRBD1 covers 9 bases. CDR1 is SNHLY and CDR2 is FYNNEI in the germline V gene. The J segment lost 5 bases and the V segment lost 0 bases, leaving 10 bases of the junction unmatched. The CDR3 length is 17 residues. The CDR3 DNA reads as TGTGCCAGCAGTGAAGCTCCTTCGGGACAGGGAGTTTATGGCTACACCTTC. Its translation is CASSEAPSGQGVYGYTF. The complete variable domain, with remaining parts taken from reference TRBV2 and TRBJ1-2, reads EPEVTQTPSHQVTQMGQEVILRCVPISNHLYFYWYRQILGQKVEFLVSFYNNEISEKSEIFDDQFSVERPDGSNFTLKIRSTKLEDSAMYFCASSEAPSGQGVYGYTFGSGTRLTVV.

This clonotype was counted between two and nine times. This rearrangement joins TRBV24-1 to TRBJ2-1, with D hard to call. The germline V gene encodes CDR1 KGHDR and CDR2 SFDVKD. The ends were cut back, 5 bases at V and 8 bases at J, with 3 bases in the middle. The CDR3 sequence is 10 residues long. CDR3 DNA: TGTGCCACCAGTGGCGATGAGCAGTTCTTC. Encoded protein: CATSGDEQFF.

V and J are TRBV7-9 and TRBJ2-1; 9 nucleotides align to TRBD1. The germline CDR1 and CDR2 sequences are SEHNR and FQNEAQ (reference sequence). CDR3 length: 15 residues. V was clipped by 6 bases and J by 4 bases; unmatched bases: 7. As DNA, the CDR3 is TGTGCCAGCAGTTGGGACAGGGCGAAGTACAATGAGCAGTTCTTC. This translates into CASSWDRAKYNEQFF.

Written as DNA, the CDR3 is TGTGCCAGCTACGTCCCAGGGCACACCGGGGAGCTGTTTTTT. This sequence encodes CASYVPGHTGELFF. The chain couples TRBV7-4 to TRBJ2-2; the D gene is possibly TRBD1 (5 bases). The CDR3 extends over 14 amino acids. Germline CDR1 is SGHVT and CDR2 is SQSDAQ. V was pared by 8 bases and J by 3 bases, with 13 bases between. Drawing the rest from reference TRBV7-4 and TRBJ2-2, the complete variable domain is GAGVSQSPRYKVAKRGRDVALRCDSISGHVTLYWYRQTLGQGSEVLTYSQSDAQRDKSGRPSGRFSAERPERSVSTLKIQRTEQGDSAVYLCASYVPGHTGELFFGEGSRLTVL.

This clonotype was seen repeatedly, ten times or more. CDR3 nucleotides: TGCGCCAGCTCGGGACAGGCTGGGGGAGCAGATACGCAGTATTTT. Residues: CASSGQAGGADTQYF. V is TRBV5-1 and J is TRBJ2-3; TRBD1 aligns across 8 bases. The trim removed 7 bases at V and 4 bases at J, leaving 11 bases unmatched. The CDR3 spans 15 residues. CDR1 is SGHRS and CDR2 is YFSETQ in the germline V gene.

As for this clonotype: One end of the junction does not line up with germline, which may come from a read error. The V gene is TRBV12-3 or TRBV12-4, the J gene TRBJ2-5; 8 nucleotides line up with TRBD2. CDR3 length equals 16 residues. CDR3 sequence (DNA): TGTGGCAGCAGGCCAACCGGGACTAGTGGCCAAGAGACCCAGTACTTC. As protein: CGSRPTGTSGQETQYF.